This T cell receptor beta chain was documented in a study of T cells after yellow fever vaccination. Overall study results and limits: Clones from primary vaccination mostly reappeared after the booster (less than 98% CD4, approximately 88% CD8). Of the clonotypes, a small share occurred in both CD4 and CD8 compartments.

The CDR3 loop spans 14 amino acids. V lost 4 bases and J lost 4, with 14 bases in between. Germline V gene lookup returns CDR1 MNHNS and CDR2 SASEGT. This clonotype has a handful of counts. Its specificity is not known. A process of 5'RACE template switching, which added a universal primer site and UMIs, was used to make TCR cDNA. TCRdb reprocessed the 5' RACE reads with MiXCR, giving one entry per CDR3 protein. The table includes under 600,000 distinct CDR3 sequences, roughly 22% detected once. This clonotype originated in a man younger than 35 who received the YFV17D yellow fever vaccine. The sample consisted of PBMCs, taken around 3 weeks after the first yellow fever vaccination. V usage is TRBV6-1 and J usage is TRBJ2-7; possibly TRBD2 for D (5 bases). In DNA form, the CDR3 reads TGTGCCAGCAGTGCCGGTCCGGGAAGGTACGAGCAGTACTTC. This codes for CASSAGPGRYEQYF.